This TCR beta chain was retrieved from a study of blood T cell repertoires in COVID-19. Study summary: There were acute and convalescent COVID-19 samples, and they came from the United States, Italy and Spain.

Participants came from some 23 US areas, aged roughly 18 to 89 years. The CDR3 consists of 15 residues. Germline V gene lookup returns CDR1 SNHLY and CDR2 FYNNEI. The V and J ends lost 2 bases and 6 bases respectively, with 17 bases between them. Here immunoSEQ multiplex PCR was the method, and the copy in TCRdb shows in-frame clones only, minus some. The sample yields about 160,000 clones, over 70% seen once. V is TRBV2 and J is TRBJ2-7, with D tentatively TRBD1 (5 bases). The receptor was isolated from a woman aged 55-69 years who had recovered from COVID-19. Specimen: PBMCs or T cells enriched from blood (not recorded which). CDR3: CASSEKQGPQREQYF. CDR3 DNA sequence: TGTGCCAGCAGTGAAAAGCAGGGCCCCCAGCGCGAGCAGTACTTC.